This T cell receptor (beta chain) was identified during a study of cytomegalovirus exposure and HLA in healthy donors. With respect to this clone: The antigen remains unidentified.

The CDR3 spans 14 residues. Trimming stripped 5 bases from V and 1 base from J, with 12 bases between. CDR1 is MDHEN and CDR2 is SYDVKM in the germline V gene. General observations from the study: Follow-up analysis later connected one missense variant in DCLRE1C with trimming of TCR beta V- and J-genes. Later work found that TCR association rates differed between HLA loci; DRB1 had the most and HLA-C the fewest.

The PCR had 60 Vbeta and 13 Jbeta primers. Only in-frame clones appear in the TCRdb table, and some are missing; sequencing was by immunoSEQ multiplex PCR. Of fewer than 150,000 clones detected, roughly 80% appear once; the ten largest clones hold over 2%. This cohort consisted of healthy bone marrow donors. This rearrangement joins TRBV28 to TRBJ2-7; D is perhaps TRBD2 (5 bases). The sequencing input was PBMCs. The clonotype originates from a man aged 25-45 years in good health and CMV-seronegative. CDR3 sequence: CASSRRLASYEQYF. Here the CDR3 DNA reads TGTGCCAGCAGTCGGAGGTTGGCGTCCTACGAGCAGTACTTC.